This T cell receptor beta chain was captured in a study of blood T cell repertoires in COVID-19. Study summary: The samples span acute and convalescent COVID-19 from the United States, Italy and Spain. T cells, B-cell-depleted T cells, or PBMCs provided the cDNA or gDNA that served as material.

The CDR3 is 17 amino acids. Trimming took off 1 base at V and 4 bases at J, with 19 bases between the two ends. The germline gives CDR1 SGHVS, CDR2 FQNEAQ. How the authors handled the data: Reference gene primer amplification gave estimated nucleated cell counts. TCRdb keeps only in-frame clones here, not all; method: immunoSEQ multiplex PCR. Clone size and the V and J calls come from that table; the DNA yielded D and trimming. The sample shows about 160,000 clones, more than 70% of them seen only once. This chain connects TRBV7-8 to TRBJ1-2, with D tentatively TRBD1 (6 bases). The sequencing sample was made of peripheral blood. The clonotype was recovered from a middle-aged man with active or convalescent COVID-19. The CDR3: CASSLGAGEVTAYGYTF. The CDR3 region has the DNA TGTGCCAGCAGCTTAGGGGCAGGGGAAGTGACGGCCTATGGCTACACCTTC.